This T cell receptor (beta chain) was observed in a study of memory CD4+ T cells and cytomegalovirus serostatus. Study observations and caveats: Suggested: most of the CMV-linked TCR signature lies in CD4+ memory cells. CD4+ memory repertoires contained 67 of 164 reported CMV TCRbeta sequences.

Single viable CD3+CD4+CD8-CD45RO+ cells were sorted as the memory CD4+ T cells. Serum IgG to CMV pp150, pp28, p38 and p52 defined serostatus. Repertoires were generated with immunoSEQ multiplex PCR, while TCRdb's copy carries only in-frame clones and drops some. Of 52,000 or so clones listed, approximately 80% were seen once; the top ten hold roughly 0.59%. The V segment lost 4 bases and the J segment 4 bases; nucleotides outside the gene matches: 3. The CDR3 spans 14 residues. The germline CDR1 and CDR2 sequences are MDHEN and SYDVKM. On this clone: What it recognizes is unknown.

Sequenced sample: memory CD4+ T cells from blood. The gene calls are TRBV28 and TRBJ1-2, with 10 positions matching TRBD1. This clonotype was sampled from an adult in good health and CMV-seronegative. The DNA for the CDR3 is TGTGCCAGCAGTTCCGACAGGGGGCGCTATGGCTACACCTTC. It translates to CASSSDRGRYGYTF.